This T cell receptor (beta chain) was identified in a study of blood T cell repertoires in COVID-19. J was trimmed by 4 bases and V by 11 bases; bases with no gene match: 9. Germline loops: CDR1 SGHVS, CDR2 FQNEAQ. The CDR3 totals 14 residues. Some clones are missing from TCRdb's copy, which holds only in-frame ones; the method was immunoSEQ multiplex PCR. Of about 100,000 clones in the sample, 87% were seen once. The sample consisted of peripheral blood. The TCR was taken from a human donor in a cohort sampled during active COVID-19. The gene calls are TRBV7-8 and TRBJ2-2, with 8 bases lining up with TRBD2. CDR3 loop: CAGKIAGLTGELFF. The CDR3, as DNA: TGTGCCGGAAAGATAGCGGGGCTCACCGGGGAGCTGTTTTTT.